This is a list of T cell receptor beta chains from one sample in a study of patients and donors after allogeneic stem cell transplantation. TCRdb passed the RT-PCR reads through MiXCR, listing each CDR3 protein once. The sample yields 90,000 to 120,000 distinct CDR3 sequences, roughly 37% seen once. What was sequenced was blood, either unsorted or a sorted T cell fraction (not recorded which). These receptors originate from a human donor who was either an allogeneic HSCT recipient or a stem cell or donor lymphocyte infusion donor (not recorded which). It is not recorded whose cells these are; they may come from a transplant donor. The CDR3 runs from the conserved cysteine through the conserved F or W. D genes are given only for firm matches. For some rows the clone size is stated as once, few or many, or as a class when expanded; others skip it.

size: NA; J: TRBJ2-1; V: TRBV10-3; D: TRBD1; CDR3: CAISAGTGGVDEQFF; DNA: TGTGCCATCAGTGCGGGGACAGGGGGCGTCGATGAGCAGTTCTTC
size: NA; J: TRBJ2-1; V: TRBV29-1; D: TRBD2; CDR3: CSVDRTSGRSSYNEQFF; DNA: TGCAGCGTCGACCGGACTAGCGGGAGGAGCTCCTACAATGAGCAGTTCTTC
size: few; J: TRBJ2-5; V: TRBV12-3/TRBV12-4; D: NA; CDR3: CASSPGVGETQYF; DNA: TGTGCCAGCAGTCCAGGGGTGGGTGAGACCCAGTACTTC
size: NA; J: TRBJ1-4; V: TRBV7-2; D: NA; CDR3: CASSPNPEKLFF; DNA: TGTGCCAGCAGTCCCAACCCCGAAAAACTGTTTTTT
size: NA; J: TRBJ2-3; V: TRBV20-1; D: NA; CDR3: CSASFDFFSTDTQYF; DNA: TGCAGTGCTAGCTTCGATTTCTTTAGCACAGATACGCAGTATTTT
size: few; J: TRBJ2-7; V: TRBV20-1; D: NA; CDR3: CSASQREKYEQYF; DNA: TGCAGTGCTAGCCAAAGGGAAAAATACGAGCAGTACTTC
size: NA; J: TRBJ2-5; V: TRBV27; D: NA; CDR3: CASSLPPGGETQYF; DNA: TGTGCCAGCAGTTTACCCCCGGGTGGAGAGACCCAGTACTTC
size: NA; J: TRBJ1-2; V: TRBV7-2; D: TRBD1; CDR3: CASSPQTGGGYGYTF; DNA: TGTGCCAGCAGCCCCCAAACAGGGGGCGGCTATGGCTACACCTTC
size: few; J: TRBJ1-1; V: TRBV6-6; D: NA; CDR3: CASSYGWVNTEAFF; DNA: TGTGCCAGCAGTTATGGGTGGGTGAACACTGAAGCTTTCTTT
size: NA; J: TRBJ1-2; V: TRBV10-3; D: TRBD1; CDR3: CAISSTGNHGYTF; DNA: TGTGCCATCAGCTCGACAGGGAACCATGGCTACACCTTC
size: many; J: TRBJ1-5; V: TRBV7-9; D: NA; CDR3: CASSGGEVQPQHF; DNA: TGTGCCAGCAGCGGTGGTGAGGTCCAGCCCCAGCATTTT
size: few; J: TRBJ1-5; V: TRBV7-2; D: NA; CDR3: CASSHFGQPQHF; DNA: TGTGCCAGCAGCCACTTCGGTCAGCCCCAGCATTTT
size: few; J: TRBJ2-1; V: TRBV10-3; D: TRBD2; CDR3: CAIRMRLAGEQFF; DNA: TGTGCCATCAGGATGAGACTAGCGGGTGAGCAGTTCTTC
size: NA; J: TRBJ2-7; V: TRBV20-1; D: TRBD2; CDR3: CVGTSGRYEQYF; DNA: TGCGTTGGGACTAGCGGGAGATACGAGCAGTACTTC
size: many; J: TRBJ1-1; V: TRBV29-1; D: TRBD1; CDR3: CSARRTGRTEAFF; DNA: TGCAGCGCCCGAAGGACAGGGCGAACTGAAGCTTTCTTT
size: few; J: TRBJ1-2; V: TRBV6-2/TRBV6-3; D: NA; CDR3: CASSYQGPGYTF; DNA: TGTGCCAGCAGTTACCAAGGGCCTGGCTACACCTTC
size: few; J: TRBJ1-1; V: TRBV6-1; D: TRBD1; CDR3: CATLRRGQGAFF; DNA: TGTGCCACCCTGAGGAGGGGACAGGGAGCTTTCTTT
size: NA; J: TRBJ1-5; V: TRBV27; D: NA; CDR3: CASSSRGDKGQPQHF; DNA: TGTGCCAGCAGTTCCAGAGGGGACAAAGGACAGCCCCAGCATTTT
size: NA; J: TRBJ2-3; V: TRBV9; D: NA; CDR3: CASSVRGGSTDTQYF; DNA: TGTGCCAGCAGCGTAAGGGGCGGGAGCACAGATACGCAGTATTTT
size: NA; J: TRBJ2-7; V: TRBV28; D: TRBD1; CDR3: CASSPPGQVAGQYF; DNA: TGTGCCAGCAGTCCTCCGGGACAGGTCGCCGGGCAGTACTTC
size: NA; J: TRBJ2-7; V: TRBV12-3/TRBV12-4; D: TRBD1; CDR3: CASSPVGQGYEQYF; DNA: TGTGCCAGCAGTCCTGTGGGACAGGGCTACGAGCAGTACTTC
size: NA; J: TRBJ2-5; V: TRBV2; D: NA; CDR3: CASSYDRNQETQYF; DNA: TGTGCCAGCAGTTACGACCGCAACCAAGAGACCCAGTACTTC
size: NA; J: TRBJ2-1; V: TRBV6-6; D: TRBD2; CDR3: CASGTSGMGEQFF; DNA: TGTGCCAGCGGGACTAGCGGCATGGGTGAGCAGTTCTTC
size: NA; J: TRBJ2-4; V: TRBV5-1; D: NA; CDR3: CASSLDPGAKNIQYF; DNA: TGCGCCAGCAGCTTGGATCCGGGAGCCAAAAACATTCAGTACTTC
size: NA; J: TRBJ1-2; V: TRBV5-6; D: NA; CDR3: CASSLFWGRDGYTF; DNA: TGTGCCAGCAGCTTGTTCTGGGGGCGCGATGGCTACACCTTC
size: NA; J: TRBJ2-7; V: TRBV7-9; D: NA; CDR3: CASSLIQGPHEQYF; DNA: TGTGCCAGCAGCTTAATTCAGGGCCCCCACGAGCAGTACTTC
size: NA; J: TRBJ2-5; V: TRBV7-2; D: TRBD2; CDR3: CASSLDGRAGETQYF; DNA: TGTGCCAGCAGCTTAGATGGGAGGGCCGGTGAGACCCAGTACTTC
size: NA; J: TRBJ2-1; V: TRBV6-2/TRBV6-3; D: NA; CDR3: CASSYVVNEQFF; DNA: TGTGCCAGCAGTTACGTTGTTAATGAGCAGTTCTTC
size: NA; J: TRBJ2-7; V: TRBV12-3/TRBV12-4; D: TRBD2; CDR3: CASSLALLAGDYEQYF; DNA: TGTGCCAGCAGTTTAGCGCTCTTAGCGGGAGACTACGAGCAGTACTTC
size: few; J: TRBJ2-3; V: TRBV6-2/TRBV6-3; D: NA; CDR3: CASSYPAYLGDPQYF; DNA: TGTGCCAGCAGTTACCCGGCCTATCTAGGGGACCCACAGTATTTT
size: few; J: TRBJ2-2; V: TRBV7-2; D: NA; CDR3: CASNPTRDTGELFF; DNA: TGTGCCAGCAACCCCACTCGGGACACCGGGGAGCTGTTTTTT
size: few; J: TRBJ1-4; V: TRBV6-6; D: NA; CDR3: CASSEGLPNEKLFF; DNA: TGTGCCAGCAGCGAGGGATTACCTAATGAAAAACTGTTTTTT
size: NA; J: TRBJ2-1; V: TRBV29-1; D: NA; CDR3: CSVLGTYNEQFF; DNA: TGCAGCGTGCTCGGGACATACAATGAGCAGTTCTTC
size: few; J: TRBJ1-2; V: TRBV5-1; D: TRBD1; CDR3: CASSRGQRNYGYTF; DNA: TGCGCCAGCAGCAGGGGACAGCGGAACTATGGCTACACCTTC
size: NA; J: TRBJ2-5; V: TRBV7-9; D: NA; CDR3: CASSLYEARGETQYF; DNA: TGTGCCAGCAGCTTATACGAGGCTCGCGGTGAGACCCAGTACTTC
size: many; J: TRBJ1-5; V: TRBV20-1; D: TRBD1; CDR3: CSAGPRTGRNQPQHF; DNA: TGCAGTGCCGGGCCCCGGACAGGGCGTAATCAGCCCCAGCATTTT
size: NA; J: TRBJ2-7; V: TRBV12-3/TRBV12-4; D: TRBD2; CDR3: CASSLRAGAIYEQYF; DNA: TGTGCCAGCAGTTTGAGGGCGGGAGCGATCTACGAGCAGTACTTC
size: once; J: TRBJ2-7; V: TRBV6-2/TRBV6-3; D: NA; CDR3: CASGDYEQYF; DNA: TGTGCCAGCGGGGATTACGAGCAGTACTTC
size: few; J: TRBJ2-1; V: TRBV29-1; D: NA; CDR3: CSVAGIGYNEQFF; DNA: TGCAGCGTTGCCGGGATAGGGTACAATGAGCAGTTCTTC
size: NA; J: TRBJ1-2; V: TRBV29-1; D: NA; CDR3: CSVEGSGYTF; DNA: TGCAGCGTTGAGGGCTCTGGCTACACCTTC
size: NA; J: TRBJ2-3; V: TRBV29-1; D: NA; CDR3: CSVEKGWGTDTQYF; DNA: TGCAGCGTTGAAAAGGGATGGGGCACAGATACGCAGTATTTT
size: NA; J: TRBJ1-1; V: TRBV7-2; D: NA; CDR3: CASSLGPVFHLAFF; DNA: TGTGCCAGCAGCTTAGGGCCAGTATTTCACCTGGCTTTCTTT
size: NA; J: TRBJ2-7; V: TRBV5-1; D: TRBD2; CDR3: CASIPGGSSNYEQYF; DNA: TGCGCCAGCATCCCCGGCGGGAGCTCGAACTACGAGCAGTACTTC
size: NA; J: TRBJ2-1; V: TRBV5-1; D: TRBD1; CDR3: CASWTGSSYNEQFF; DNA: TGCGCCAGTTGGACAGGGAGCTCCTACAATGAGCAGTTCTTC
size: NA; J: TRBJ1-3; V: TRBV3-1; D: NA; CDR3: CASSQGRKFGNTIYF; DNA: TGTGCCAGCAGCCAAGGCAGAAAATTTGGAAACACCATATATTTT